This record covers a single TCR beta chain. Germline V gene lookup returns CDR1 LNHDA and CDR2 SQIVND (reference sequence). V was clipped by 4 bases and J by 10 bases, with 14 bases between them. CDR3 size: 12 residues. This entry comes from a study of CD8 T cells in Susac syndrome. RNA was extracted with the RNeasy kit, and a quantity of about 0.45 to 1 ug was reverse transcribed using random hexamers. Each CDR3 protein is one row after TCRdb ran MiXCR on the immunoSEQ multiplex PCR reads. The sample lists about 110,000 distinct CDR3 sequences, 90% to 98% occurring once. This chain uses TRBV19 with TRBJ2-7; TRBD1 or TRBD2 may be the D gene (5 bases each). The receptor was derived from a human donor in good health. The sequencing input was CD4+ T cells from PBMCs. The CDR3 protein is CASSNRDGDQYF. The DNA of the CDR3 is TGTGCCAGTAGTAACCGGGACGGAGATCAGTACTTC.